This TCR beta chain was found in a study of CXCR3-negative and CXCR3-positive naive CD8 T cells (dated by TCRdb to about 2019). About the study as a whole: In total, about 150 million TRB reads were obtained, which works out to roughly 1.5 +/- 0.3 million reads per library. For the TRBV-TRBJ cluster analysis, the naive subsets came from roughly 5 donors, while the memory cells came from 3 donors. Diversity and physicochemical repertoire analyses were performed on about a dozen donors pooled from two independent experiments. Broad study findings and their caveats: Surface CD5, linked to self-reactivity in mice, was comparable between naive subsets; TCR interaction strength was therefore also inferred from TRB CDR3 physicochemical properties. Comparably high repertoire diversity was found in both naive subsets, whereas much lower repertoire diversity was found in memory CD8+ T cells. Compared with CXCR3-negative naive cells, CXCR3-positive naive cells had TRB CDR3s with higher hydrophobicity (lower Kidera factor 4), lower energy, and higher strength and volume indices. Because CXCR3 expression was partially decreased after cryopreservation, freshly isolated PBMCs were used for most assays. TRBV-TRBJ usage was similar between naive CXCR3-negative and CXCR3-positive cells from the same donor, while memory cells showed distinct patterns.

The data were produced on a NextSeq 550. The Human TCR Profiling Kit (MiLaboratory) was used to prepare UMI-labeled 5' RACE TRB cDNA libraries. cDNA synthesis used the entire amount of extracted RNA, and PCR amplification then used the entire amount of cDNA produced. Libraries were prepared in parallel with an identical number of PCR cycles. The authors' analysis ran thus. With a requirement of at least two reads per UMI, MIGEC and MiXCR extracted about 50,000 +/- 10,000 unique UMI-labeled TRB cDNA molecules per library. An average of approximately 40,000 +/- 10,000 functional in-frame TRB CDR3 nucleotide clonotypes without stop codons was found per library. After each sample was downsampled to 5000 UMI-labeled TRB molecules, VDJtools was used to calculate diversity metrics such as normalized Shannon-Wiener and Chao1. Clonotype-size-weighted physicochemical properties of the central five CDR3 residues (interaction energy, strength, volume and Kidera factor 4) were computed in VDJtools. The reads, reprocessed by TCRdb, yield one row per CDR3 protein sequence and no DNA. These V and J calls originate from TCRdb's pipeline instead of the authors' own analysis. The sample table gives about 45,000 distinct CDR3 sequences. The top ten clonotypes cover 2% to 3% of the sample.

The CDR3 covers 14 residues, taking in both the cysteine and the phenylalanine. No coding sequence is recorded. The CDR1 and CDR2 encoded by the germline V gene are ENHRY and SYGVKD. For each CD8+ T cell subset, flow sorting was done in triplicate, and under 350,000 cells per subset went directly into RLT lysis buffer. To exclude memory contaminants, naive CD8+ T cells were stringently defined as CD45RO-CCR7+CD27+CD95-. Peripheral blood mononuclear cells were isolated from buffy coats by standard density gradient centrifugation. Naive CXCR3-negative and CXCR3-positive CD8+ T cells were flow-sorted on a FACSAria III. Total RNA was extracted from sorted cells with an RNeasy Mini Kit. As regards this clonotype: No cognate antigen has been identified for it.

Specimen: naive CXCR3- CD8+ T cells from blood. The meaning of the sample's cell subset or site label: CD45RO-CCR7+CD27+CD95- naive CD8+ T cells lacking CXCR3 (TNR3-). The rearrangement combines TRBV10-3 with TRBJ1-4; TCRdb returns TRBD1, unconfirmable since there is no DNA. The receptor was derived from a human donor in good health. Some clones in this sample may be carry-over from other donors' samples. The CDR3 has the sequence CAISPGEMGEKLFF.